This is a list of T cell receptor beta chains from one sample in a study of post-analysis software for immune sequencing data. TCRdb re-derived calls from the PCR reads in MiXCR, one entry per CDR3 protein. In the table there are more than 450,000 distinct CDR3 sequences, around 40% of which are singletons. Sequences were obtained from blood. The source is a girl between 10 and 17 years old with multiple sclerosis. CDR3s include the opening cysteine and the closing phenylalanine or tryptophan. D genes are given only for firm matches. Size tells how often a clone was seen (once, few, many) or the class of an expanded clone, and some rows leave it out.

d_gene	v_gene	j_gene	abundance	len	CDR3nt	CDR3aa
NA	TRBV6-2/TRBV6-3	TRBJ2-1	many	14	TGTGCCAGCAGTTACTCGAGTCGTAGGAGTTGGGAGTTCTTC	CASSYSSRRSWEFF
NA	TRBV6-5	TRBJ2-3	NA	14	TGTGCCAGCAGGGAGCCAAGTGGCTTCGATACGCAGTATTTT	CASREPSGFDTQYF
TRBD2	TRBV7-2	TRBJ2-7	NA	14	TGTGCCAGCAGCTCATCTAGCGGCCCCTACGAGCAGTACTTC	CASSSSSGPYEQYF
TRBD1	TRBV5-1	TRBJ2-3	few	15	TGCGCCAGCAGCTTGGACGGACAGGGAACAGATACGCAGTATTTT	CASSLDGQGTDTQYF
TRBD2	TRBV7-9	TRBJ2-3	NA	18	TGTGCCAGCAGCCCCTCTAGCGGGTACCTAGCAGGGACAGATACGCAGTATTTT	CASSPSSGYLAGTDTQYF
TRBD2	TRBV20-1	TRBJ2-3	few	18	TGCAGTGCTTGGGGGATCACCTCGACTAGCGGGGGAGCAGATACGCAGTATTTT	CSAWGITSTSGGADTQYF
TRBD2	TRBV20-1	TRBJ2-5	NA	13	TGCAGTGCTAGGGCCGGGACTAGTTGGGTTGAGTACTTC	CSARAGTSWVEYF
NA	TRBV6-2/TRBV6-3	TRBJ1-2	few	13	TGTGCCAGCAGTTACGAAAACTTCTATGGCTACACCTTC	CASSYENFYGYTF
NA	TRBV7-9	TRBJ2-7	few	13	TGTGCCAGCACCCCTATCCAGGGTTACGAGCAGTACTTC	CASTPIQGYEQYF
NA	TRBV12-3/TRBV12-4	TRBJ2-7	NA	12	TGTGCCAGCAGTTCGGAGTGGAACGAGCAGTACTTC	CASSSEWNEQYF
NA	TRBV4-2	TRBJ2-3	NA	17	TGTGCCAGCAGCCAAGAATTGGGGGGTTCGGGGTGGGATACGCAGTATTTT	CASSQELGGSGWDTQYF
NA	TRBV7-2	TRBJ1-2	few	14	TGTGCCTGCAGCTTAGCTCGGGGTAACTATGGCTACACCTTC	CACSLARGNYGYTF
NA	TRBV12-3/TRBV12-4	TRBJ2-1	few	13	TGTGCCAGCAGTTTTACTCTCTACAATGAGCAGTTCTTC	CASSFTLYNEQFF
TRBD2	TRBV5-1	TRBJ2-1	NA	15	TGCGCCAGCGAGATAGCGGGGGGCTCCTACAATGAGCAGTTCTTC	CASEIAGGSYNEQFF
TRBD1	TRBV7-2	TRBJ1-4	few	14	TGTGCCAGCAGCCGGGACAGGGGAGACGAAAAACTGTTTTTT	CASSRDRGDEKLFF
TRBD2	TRBV20-1	TRBJ2-5	NA	15	TGCAGTGCTAGGGATAGCGGGGGGCTTTGGGAGACCCAGTACTTC	CSARDSGGLWETQYF
NA	TRBV4-1	TRBJ2-5	many	14	TGCGCCAGCAGCCAAGACCCTACGGGGGAGACCCAGTACTTC	CASSQDPTGETQYF
TRBD2	TRBV5-1	TRBJ2-7	NA	14	TGCGCCAGCAGCCCCCCTAGCGGTGACTACGAGCAGTACTTC	CASSPPSGDYEQYF
NA	TRBV12-3/TRBV12-4	TRBJ2-3	few	14	TGTGCCAGCAGTTTAAGGGCTAGCGAGGATACGCAGTATTTT	CASSLRASEDTQYF
TRBD2	TRBV30	TRBJ2-3	NA	14	TGTGCCTGGAGTAGGGGCGGGGGGCATGATACGCAGTATTTT	CAWSRGGGHDTQYF
NA	TRBV10-3	TRBJ2-3	NA	11	TGTGCCATCAGGGACAGCTCTCCGGAGTATTTT	CAIRDSSPEYF
NA	TRBV20-1	TRBJ2-7	NA	13	TGCAGTGCTAGTCACGGAGAAGATCGCGAGCAGTACTTC	CSASHGEDREQYF
NA	TRBV28	TRBJ2-5	NA	15	TGTGCCAGCAGTTTATCCCGGGGGCTCGGAGAGACCCAGTACTTC	CASSLSRGLGETQYF
NA	TRBV5-1	TRBJ1-2	few	13	TGCGCCAGCAGCTTGGCGCCGCGGGGTGGCTACACCTTC	CASSLAPRGGYTF
NA	TRBV7-2	TRBJ2-1	NA	15	TGTGCCAGCAGCTTAGCGGGAGCTAGGAACAATGAGCAGTTCTTC	CASSLAGARNNEQFF
TRBD1	TRBV20-1	TRBJ1-1	few	15	TGCAGTGCTCAGTTCCCGGACAGGGGGCTACCTGAAGCTTTCTTT	CSAQFPDRGLPEAFF
TRBD2	TRBV20-1	TRBJ2-4	NA	17	TGCAGTGCTCGACAGCTGGAACTAGCGGTGGTCGACGATGAGCAGTACTTC	CSARQLELAVVDDEQYF
TRBD2	TRBV7-2	TRBJ2-5	NA	16	TGTGCCAGCAGCTTACGTAGCGGGGCGTACCAAGAGACCCAGTACTTC	CASSLRSGAYQETQYF
TRBD2	TRBV4-1	TRBJ2-1	NA	12	TGCGCCAGCAGCCAAACTAGCGGAGTGCAGTTCTTC	CASSQTSGVQFF
TRBD1	TRBV6-5	TRBJ2-4	many	15	TGTGCCAGCACCGGGACAGGGGGTTCCAAAAACATTCAGTACTTC	CASTGTGGSKNIQYF
TRBD1	TRBV4-2	TRBJ1-1	few	16	TGTGCCAGCAGCCAAGATAGCCTTACAGGGGACACTGAAGCTTTCTTT	CASSQDSLTGDTEAFF
NA	TRBV6-1	TRBJ2-7	NA	13	TGTGCCAGCAGTGAAGGGGGATTCTACGAGCAGTACTTC	CASSEGGFYEQYF
NA	TRBV20-1	TRBJ2-5	NA	17	TGCAGTGCTAGAGATTTAGGAAGGAACGGATACCAAGAGACCCAGTACTTC	CSARDLGRNGYQETQYF
NA	TRBV12-3/TRBV12-4	TRBJ2-3	NA	11	TGTGCCAGCAGTTTCGAATATACGCAGTATTTT	CASSFEYTQYF
TRBD1	TRBV5-1	TRBJ1-1	NA	16	TGCGCCAGCAGCTTGACAGGGGGGACGGCGGACACTGAAGCTTTCTTT	CASSLTGGTADTEAFF
TRBD2	TRBV4-1	TRBJ2-5	NA	16	TGCGCCAGCAGCGGGGGACTAGCGGGCGTAGGGGGGACCCAGTACTTC	CASSGGLAGVGGTQYF
NA	TRBV7-6	TRBJ2-1	few	19	TGTGCCAGCAGCTTAGGGGGGGTGAAGCGGCCGAGCTCCTACAATGAGCAGTTCTTC	CASSLGGVKRPSSYNEQFF
TRBD2	TRBV6-2/TRBV6-3	TRBJ2-1	NA	15	TGTGCCAGCAGACTCAGCGGGGGGCCTTACAATGAGCAGTTCTTC	CASRLSGGPYNEQFF
NA	TRBV12-3/TRBV12-4	TRBJ2-1	NA	12	TGTGCCAGCAGTTTGGAGTACAATGAGCAGTTCTTC	CASSLEYNEQFF
NA	TRBV24-1	TRBJ1-2	NA	12	TGTGCCACCAGTGATTTCGATGGGGAATACACCTTC	CATSDFDGEYTF
TRBD2	TRBV20-1	TRBJ2-3	few	14	TGCAGTGCTAAGGTCGCGGGAGGCGGTGATACGCAGTATTTT	CSAKVAGGGDTQYF
NA	TRBV12-3/TRBV12-4	TRBJ1-2	NA	10	TGTGCCGGCAGAGTAGGTGGCTACACCTTC	CAGRVGGYTF
NA	TRBV20-1	TRBJ2-5	NA	14	TGCAGTGCTAGAGTTGTAGGGACTCTGGAGACCCAGTACTTC	CSARVVGTLETQYF
NA	TRBV29-1	TRBJ2-7	NA	13	TGCAGCGTTGAGGAGGGAGAAGGCTACGAGCAGTACTTC	CSVEEGEGYEQYF
NA	TRBV29-1	TRBJ2-1	few	13	TGCAGCGTTGGGGGGAGGATGGTGAATGAGCAGTTCTTC	CSVGGRMVNEQFF
NA	TRBV20-1	TRBJ2-3	NA	14	TGCAGTGCTAGTCGGCAGGGAGGCACAGATACGCAGTATTTT	CSASRQGGTDTQYF
NA	TRBV10-3	TRBJ2-7	few	12	TGTGCCATCATGGGGGTTAACCACGAGCAGTACTTC	CAIMGVNHEQYF
NA	TRBV6-1	TRBJ2-1	few	17	TGTGCCAGCAGCCCCTCCCCCGGCCGGGGGTATCACAATGAGCAGTTCTTC	CASSPSPGRGYHNEQFF
NA	TRBV5-6	TRBJ2-5	NA	15	TGTGCCAGCAGCTACCGAAGCTTATCAGGAGAGACCCAGTACTTC	CASSYRSLSGETQYF
NA	TRBV5-1	TRBJ2-1	NA	17	TGCGCCAGCAGCTTGGGGGGGCTCCCGGACTCCTACAATGAGCAGTTCTTC	CASSLGGLPDSYNEQFF
NA	TRBV12-3/TRBV12-4	TRBJ2-7	NA	15	TGTGCCAGCAGTGCAACACGGGACACTACCTACGAGCAGTACTTC	CASSATRDTTYEQYF
NA	TRBV30	TRBJ1-5	NA	14	TGTGCCTGGAGTGTTGTTGGGGCCGGACAGCCCCAGCATTTT	CAWSVVGAGQPQHF
TRBD1	TRBV7-8	TRBJ1-5	NA	17	TGTGCCAGCAGCTTAGACCCGGGACAGAAGAGGGGACAGCCCCAGCATTTT	CASSLDPGQKRGQPQHF